This is a list of T cell receptor beta chains from one sample in a study of early T cells in non-severe SARS-CoV-2 infection. TCRdb processed the 5' RACE reads anew with MiXCR; each CDR3 protein has one entry. The sample lists some 96,000 distinct CDR3 sequences, 15% seen once, with 4.5% to 7% in the top ten. Sequenced input: whole blood. The source of these receptors is an adult who was a healthcare worker with PCR-confirmed SARS-CoV-2 infection or an uninfected control (not recorded which). The CDR3 runs from the conserved cysteine through the conserved F or W. D genes are given only for firm matches. Not all rows give a size; the values are once, few, many and, for expanded clones, a class.

v_call	d_call	cdr3_length	clone_size	j_call	cdr3_aa	cdr3_nt
TRBV27	NA	14	few	TRBJ1-1	CASSLSGPNTEAFF	TGTGCCAGCAGTTTATCAGGGCCCAACACTGAAGCTTTCTTT
TRBV6-2/TRBV6-3	NA	15	many	TRBJ1-1	CASTHRGTGNTEAFF	TGTGCCAGTACTCATCGCGGGACCGGGAACACTGAAGCTTTCTTT
TRBV7-8	TRBD1	15	few	TRBJ1-5	CASSPDREGNQPQHF	TGTGCCAGCAGCCCGGACAGGGAAGGCAATCAGCCCCAGCATTTT
TRBV7-2	NA	12	few	TRBJ1-5	CASSLQGQPQHF	TGTGCCAGCAGCTTACAGGGGCAGCCCCAGCATTTT
TRBV28	NA	15	NA	TRBJ2-7	CASSISHSGSYEQYF	TGTGCCAGCAGTATAAGCCATTCTGGATCCTACGAGCAGTACTTC
TRBV28	NA	13	once	TRBJ2-5	CASKALGQETQYF	TGTGCCAGCAAGGCCTTGGGGCAAGAGACCCAGTACTTC
TRBV7-2	TRBD2	13	few	TRBJ2-3	CASSSSGTNTQYF	TGTGCCAGCAGCTCGTCCGGGACTAATACGCAGTATTTT
TRBV4-3	TRBD2	15	many	TRBJ2-1	CASSLSAGDYNEQFF	TGCGCCAGCAGCTTGTCAGCGGGAGACTACAATGAGCAGTTCTTC
TRBV11-2	TRBD2	15	few	TRBJ2-1	CASSALAGAYNEQFF	TGTGCCAGCAGCGCACTAGCGGGAGCCTACAATGAGCAGTTCTTC
TRBV9	NA	13	NA	TRBJ1-4	CASSQAPNEKLFF	TGTGCCAGCTCACAGGCCCCCAATGAAAAACTGTTTTTT
TRBV3-1	NA	13	few	TRBJ2-5	CASSLWGRETQYF	TGTGCCAGCAGCCTTTGGGGGCGGGAGACCCAGTACTTC
TRBV20-1	TRBD2	15	NA	TRBJ2-4	CSGLAGAGAKNIQYF	TGCAGCGGCCTAGCGGGAGCCGGAGCCAAAAACATTCAGTACTTC
TRBV5-1	TRBD2	17	many	TRBJ2-2	CASSRWAGGSNTGELFF	TGCGCCAGCAGCCGTTGGGCGGGAGGTTCGAACACCGGGGAGCTGTTTTTT
TRBV20-1	NA	13	many	TRBJ1-5	CSAKDVSNQPQHF	TGCAGTGCTAAGGACGTTAGCAATCAGCCCCAGCATTTT
TRBV12-3/TRBV12-4	NA	14	NA	TRBJ2-7	CASSPRESQYEQYF	TGTGCCAGCAGTCCTCGGGAGTCTCAATACGAGCAGTACTTC
TRBV7-9	NA	15	NA	TRBJ1-2	CAISRGEKGHYGYTF	TGTGCCATTTCCAGGGGCGAGAAAGGCCATTATGGCTACACCTTC
TRBV5-6	NA	13	NA	TRBJ2-3	CASSRAPTDTQYF	TGTGCCAGCAGCCGAGCACCCACAGATACGCAGTATTTT
TRBV5-8	NA	16	NA	TRBJ2-3	CASSPGGGIDTDTQYF	TGTGCCAGCAGCCCCGGAGGGGGAATAGACACAGATACGCAGTATTTT
TRBV19	NA	14	few	TRBJ2-2	CATWSGSWTGELFF	TGTGCCACATGGAGTGGGAGTTGGACCGGGGAGCTGTTTTTT
TRBV12-3/TRBV12-4	NA	11	few	TRBJ2-1	CASSHRSEQFF	TGTGCCAGCAGCCATCGTAGTGAGCAGTTCTTC
TRBV19	NA	13	NA	TRBJ2-3	CASSIGEGATQYF	TGTGCCAGTAGTATTGGCGAGGGAGCAACGCAGTATTTT
TRBV9	TRBD2	15	few	TRBJ2-7	CASSVTAQRGYEQYF	TGTGCCAGCAGCGTAACGGCCCAGCGGGGATACGAGCAGTACTTC
TRBV7-6	NA	13	few	TRBJ2-2	CASSAKIAGELFF	TGTGCCAGCAGCGCCAAGATCGCCGGGGAGCTGTTTTTT
TRBV5-8	NA	16	many	TRBJ1-1	CASSLVNGGLNTEAFF	TGTGCCAGCAGCTTGGTCAATGGGGGGCTGAACACTGAAGCTTTCTTT